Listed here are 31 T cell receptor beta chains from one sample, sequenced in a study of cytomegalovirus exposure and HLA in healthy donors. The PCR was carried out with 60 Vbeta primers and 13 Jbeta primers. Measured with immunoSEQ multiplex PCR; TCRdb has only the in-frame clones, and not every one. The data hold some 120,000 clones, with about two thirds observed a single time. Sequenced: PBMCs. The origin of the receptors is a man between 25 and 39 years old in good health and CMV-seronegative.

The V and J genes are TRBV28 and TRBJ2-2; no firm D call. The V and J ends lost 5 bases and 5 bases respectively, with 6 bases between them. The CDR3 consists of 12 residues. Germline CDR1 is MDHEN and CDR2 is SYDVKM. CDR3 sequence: CASSTRTGELFF. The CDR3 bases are TGTGCCAGCAGTACCCGGACCGGGGAGCTGTTTTTT.

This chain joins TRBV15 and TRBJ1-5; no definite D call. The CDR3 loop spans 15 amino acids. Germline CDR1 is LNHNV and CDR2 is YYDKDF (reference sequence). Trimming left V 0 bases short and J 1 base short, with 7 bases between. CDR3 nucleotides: TGTGCCACCAGCAGAGATAACTGGAGCAATCAGCCCCAGCATTTT. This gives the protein CATSRDNWSNQPQHF.

CDR3 nucleotide sequence: TGTGCCAGCAGCCCTCCAGTCCCGTTTGAGACCCAGTACTTC. Translated: CASSPPVPFETQYF. This rearrangement joins TRBV7-2 to TRBJ2-5; no definite D call. V shed 5 bases and J shed 5 bases, with 15 bases lying between them. The CDR3 runs 14 residues. Germline CDR1 is SGHTA and CDR2 is FQGNSA.

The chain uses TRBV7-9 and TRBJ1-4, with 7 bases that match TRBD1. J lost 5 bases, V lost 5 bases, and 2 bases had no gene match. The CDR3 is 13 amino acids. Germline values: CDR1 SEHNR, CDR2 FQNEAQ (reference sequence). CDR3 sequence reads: CASSGQVNEKLFF. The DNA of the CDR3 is TGTGCCAGCAGCGGACAGGTGAATGAAAAACTGTTTTTT.

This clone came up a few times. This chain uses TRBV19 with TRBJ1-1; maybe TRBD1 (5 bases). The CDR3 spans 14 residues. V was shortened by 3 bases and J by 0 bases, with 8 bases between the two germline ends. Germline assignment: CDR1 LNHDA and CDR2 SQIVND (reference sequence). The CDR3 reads CASSIRQLNTEAFF. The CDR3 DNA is TGTGCCAGTAGTATCCGACAGCTGAACACTGAAGCTTTCTTT.

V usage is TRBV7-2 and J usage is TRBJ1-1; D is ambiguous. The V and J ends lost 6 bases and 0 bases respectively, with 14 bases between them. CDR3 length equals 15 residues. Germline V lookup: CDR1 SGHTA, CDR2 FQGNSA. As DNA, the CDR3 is TGTGCCAGCAGTCAGGCATCTGGGCTGAACACTGAAGCTTTCTTT. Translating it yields CASSQASGLNTEAFF.

The CDR3 DNA is TGTGCCAGCAGCTTCCGGGACGGGAGAGAGACCCAGTACTTC. It encodes CASSFRDGRETQYF. The V and J genes are TRBV5-4 and TRBJ2-5, with D perhaps matching TRBD2 (6 bases). The CDR3 spans 14 residues. V lost 2 bases and J 4 bases, leaving 12 bases between the germline ends. Per the germline V gene, CDR1 is SGHNT and CDR2 is YYREEE (reference sequence).

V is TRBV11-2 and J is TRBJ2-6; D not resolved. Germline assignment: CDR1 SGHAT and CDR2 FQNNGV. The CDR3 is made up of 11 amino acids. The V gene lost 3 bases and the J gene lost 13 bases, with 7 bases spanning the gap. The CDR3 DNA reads TGTGCCAGCAGCTTTCTCAGTGTCCTGACTTTC. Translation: CASSFLSVLTF.

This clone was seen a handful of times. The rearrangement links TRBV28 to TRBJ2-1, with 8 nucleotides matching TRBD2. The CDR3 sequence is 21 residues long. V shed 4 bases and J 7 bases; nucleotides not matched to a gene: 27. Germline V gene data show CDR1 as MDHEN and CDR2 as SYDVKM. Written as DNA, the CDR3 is TGTGCCAGCAGTTCCTATGGGGGTAGGACGCTTACTAGCGGATTACAAAATGAGCAGTTCTTC. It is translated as CASSSYGGRTLTSGLQNEQFF.

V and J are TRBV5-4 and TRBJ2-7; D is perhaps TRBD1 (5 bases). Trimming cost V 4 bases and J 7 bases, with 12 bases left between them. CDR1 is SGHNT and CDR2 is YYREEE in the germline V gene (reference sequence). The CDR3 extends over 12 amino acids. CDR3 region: CASSTQGTEQYF. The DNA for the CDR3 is TGTGCCAGCAGCACGCAGGGTACTGAGCAGTACTTC.

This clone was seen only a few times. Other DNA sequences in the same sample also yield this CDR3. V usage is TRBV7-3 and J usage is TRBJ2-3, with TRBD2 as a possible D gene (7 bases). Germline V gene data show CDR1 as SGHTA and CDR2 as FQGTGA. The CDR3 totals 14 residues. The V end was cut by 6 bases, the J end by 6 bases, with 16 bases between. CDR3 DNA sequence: TGTGCCAGCAGTTTACTGGGGGGGGGCGATACGCAGTATTTT. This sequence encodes CASSLLGGGDTQYF.

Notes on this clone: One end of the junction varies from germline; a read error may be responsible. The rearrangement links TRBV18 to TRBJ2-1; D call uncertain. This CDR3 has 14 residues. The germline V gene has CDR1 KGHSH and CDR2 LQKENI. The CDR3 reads CASSPVKELNERFF. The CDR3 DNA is TGTGCCAGCTCACCCGTTAAGGAATTGAATGAGCGGTTCTTC.

The CDR3 sequence: CASSQDRRGAESPLHF. The CDR3 DNA reads TGCGCCAGCAGCCAAGATCGGAGGGGAGCGGAATCACCCCTCCACTTT. The V and J genes are TRBV4-3 and TRBJ1-6; TRBD1 might be the D (5 bases). V was pared by 0 bases and J by 10 bases, with 16 bases between. In germline, CDR1 is LGHNA, CDR2 YSLEER. This CDR3 contains 16 residues.

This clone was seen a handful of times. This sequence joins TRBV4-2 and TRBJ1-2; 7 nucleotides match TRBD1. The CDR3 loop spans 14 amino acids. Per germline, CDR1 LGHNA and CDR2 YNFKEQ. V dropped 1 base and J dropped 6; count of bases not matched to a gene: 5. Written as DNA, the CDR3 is TGTGCCAGCAGCCAAGCAACAGGGGAAGATGGCTACACCTTC. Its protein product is CASSQATGEDGYTF.

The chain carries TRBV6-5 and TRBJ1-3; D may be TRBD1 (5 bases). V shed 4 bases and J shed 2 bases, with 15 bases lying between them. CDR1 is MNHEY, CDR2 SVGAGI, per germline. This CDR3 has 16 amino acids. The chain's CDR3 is CASSSVGHDTGNTIYF. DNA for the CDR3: TGTGCCAGCAGTTCCGTGGGGCACGACACTGGAAACACCATATATTTT.

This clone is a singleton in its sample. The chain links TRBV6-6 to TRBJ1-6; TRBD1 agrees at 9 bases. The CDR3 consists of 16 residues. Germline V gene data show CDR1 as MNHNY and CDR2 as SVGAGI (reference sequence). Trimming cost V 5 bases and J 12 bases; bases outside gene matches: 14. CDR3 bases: TGTGCCAGCAGTGGGACCGGGACAGGGTTTATAGGACCCCTCCACTTT. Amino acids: CASSGTGTGFIGPLHF.

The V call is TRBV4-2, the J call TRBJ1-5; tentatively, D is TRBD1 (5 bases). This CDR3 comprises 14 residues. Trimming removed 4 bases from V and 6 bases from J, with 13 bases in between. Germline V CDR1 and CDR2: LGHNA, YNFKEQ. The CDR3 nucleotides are TGTGCCAGCAGCCCTCAGGGTCTGGGTCAGCCCCAGCATTTT. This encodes CASSPQGLGQPQHF.

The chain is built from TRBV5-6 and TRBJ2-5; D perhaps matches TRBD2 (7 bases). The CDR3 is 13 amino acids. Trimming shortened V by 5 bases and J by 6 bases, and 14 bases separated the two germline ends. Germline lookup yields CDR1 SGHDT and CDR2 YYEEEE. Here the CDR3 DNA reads TGTGCCAGCAGTATACAGGGAGGGAAGACCCAGTACTTC. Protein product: CASSIQGGKTQYF.

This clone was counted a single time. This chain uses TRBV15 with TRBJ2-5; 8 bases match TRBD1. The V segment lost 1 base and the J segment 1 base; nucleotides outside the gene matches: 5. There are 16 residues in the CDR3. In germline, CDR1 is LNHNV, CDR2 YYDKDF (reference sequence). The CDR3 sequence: CATSRVGRGLQETQYF. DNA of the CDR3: TGTGCCACCAGCAGAGTTGGCAGGGGGCTCCAAGAGACCCAGTACTTC. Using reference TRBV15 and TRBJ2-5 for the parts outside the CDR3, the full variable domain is DAMVIQNPRYQVTQFGKPVTLSCSQTLNHNVMYWYQQKSSQAPKLLFHYYDKDFNNEADTPDNFQSRRPNTSFCFLDIRSPGLGDTAMYLCATSRVGRGLQETQYFGPGTRLLVL.

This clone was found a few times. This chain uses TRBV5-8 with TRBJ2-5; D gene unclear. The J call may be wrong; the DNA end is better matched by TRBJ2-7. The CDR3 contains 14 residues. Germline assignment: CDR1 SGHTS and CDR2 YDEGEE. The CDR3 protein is CASSPWASAYEQYF. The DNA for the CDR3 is TGTGCCAGCAGCCCCTGGGCCTCGGCGTACGAGCAGTACTTC.

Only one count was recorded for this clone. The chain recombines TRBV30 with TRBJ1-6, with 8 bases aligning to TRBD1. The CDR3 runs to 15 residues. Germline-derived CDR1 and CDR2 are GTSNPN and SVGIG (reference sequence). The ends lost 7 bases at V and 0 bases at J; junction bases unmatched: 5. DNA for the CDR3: TGTGCCTACCGGACAGGGAGCTCCTATAATTCACCCCTCCACTTT. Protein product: CAYRTGSSYNSPLHF.

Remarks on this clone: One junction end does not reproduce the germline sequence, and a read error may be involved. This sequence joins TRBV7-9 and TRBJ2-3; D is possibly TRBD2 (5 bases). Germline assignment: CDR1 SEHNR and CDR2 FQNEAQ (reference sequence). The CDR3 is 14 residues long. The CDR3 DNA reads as TGTTCCAGCAGCTTAGGGCTAGCAACAGATACGCAGTATTTT. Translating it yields CSSSLGLATDTQYF.

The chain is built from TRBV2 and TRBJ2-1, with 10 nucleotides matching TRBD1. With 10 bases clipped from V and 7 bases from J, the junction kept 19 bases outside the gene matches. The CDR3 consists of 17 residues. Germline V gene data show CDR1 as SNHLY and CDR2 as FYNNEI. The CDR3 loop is CAIIPRDRGLLGNEQFF. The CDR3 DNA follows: TGTGCCATTATTCCGCGCGACAGGGGGCTATTAGGTAATGAGCAGTTCTTC.

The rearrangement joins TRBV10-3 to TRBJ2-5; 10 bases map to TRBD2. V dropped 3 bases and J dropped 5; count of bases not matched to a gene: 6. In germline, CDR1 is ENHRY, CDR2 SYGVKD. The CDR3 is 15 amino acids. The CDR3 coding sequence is TGTGCCATCAGTGAAGGAGCGGGGGGGCGGGAGACCCAGTACTTC. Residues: CAISEGAGGRETQYF.

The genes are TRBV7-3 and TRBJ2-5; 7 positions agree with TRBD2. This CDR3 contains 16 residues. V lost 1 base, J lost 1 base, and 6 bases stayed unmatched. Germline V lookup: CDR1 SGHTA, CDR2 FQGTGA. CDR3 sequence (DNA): TGTGCCAGCAGCTTAAGCGGGGGACCGCCCCAAGAGACCCAGTACTTC. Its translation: CASSLSGGPPQETQYF.

CDR3 nucleotides: TGTGCCAGCAGCCAAGGGGTAGGTAGCGGGGGGTCCTACGAGCAGTACTTC. This gives the protein CASSQGVGSGGSYEQYF. The J gene is TRBJ2-7, the V gene TRBV4-2, with TRBD2 identical over 10 bases. Germline V gene lookup returns CDR1 LGHNA and CDR2 YNFKEQ. V dropped 1 base and J dropped 1; count of bases not matched to a gene: 7. This CDR3 is 17 amino acids long.

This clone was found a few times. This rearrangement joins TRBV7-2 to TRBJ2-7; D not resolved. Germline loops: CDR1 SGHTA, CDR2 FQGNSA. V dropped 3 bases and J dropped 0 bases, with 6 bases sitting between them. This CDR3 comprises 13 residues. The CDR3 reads CASSLSLSYEQYF. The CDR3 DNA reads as TGTGCCAGCAGCTTGAGCCTCTCCTACGAGCAGTACTTC.

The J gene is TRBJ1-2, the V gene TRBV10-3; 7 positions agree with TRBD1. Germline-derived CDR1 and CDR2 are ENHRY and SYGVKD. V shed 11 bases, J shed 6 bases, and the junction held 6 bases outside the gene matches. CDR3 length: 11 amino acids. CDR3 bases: TGTGCCGCGGGCAGGGGGGATGGCTACACCTTC. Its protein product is CAAGRGDGYTF.

Written as DNA, the CDR3 is TGTGCCAGCAGACAGCTGAACACTGAAGCTTTCTTT. Translated: CASRQLNTEAFF. The chain combines TRBV6-1 with TRBJ1-1; D not certain. Germline V gene lookup returns CDR1 MNHNS and CDR2 SASEGT. The CDR3 extends over 12 amino acids. The germline V and J ends were trimmed by 6 bases and 0 bases, with 5 bases remaining between them.

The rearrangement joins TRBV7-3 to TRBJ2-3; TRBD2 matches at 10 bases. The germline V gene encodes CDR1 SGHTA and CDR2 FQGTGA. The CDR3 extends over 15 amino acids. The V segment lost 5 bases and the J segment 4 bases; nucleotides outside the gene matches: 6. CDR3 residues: CASSTSGGGSDTQYF. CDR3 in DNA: TGTGCCAGCAGCACAAGCGGGGGGGGCTCAGATACGCAGTATTTT.

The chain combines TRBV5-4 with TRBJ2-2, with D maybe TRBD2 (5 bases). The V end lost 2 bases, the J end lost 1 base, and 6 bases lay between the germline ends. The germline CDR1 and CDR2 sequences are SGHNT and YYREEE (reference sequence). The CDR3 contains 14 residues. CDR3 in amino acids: CASSFRENTGELFF. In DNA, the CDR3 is TGTGCCAGCAGCTTTCGGGAGAACACCGGGGAGCTGTTTTTT. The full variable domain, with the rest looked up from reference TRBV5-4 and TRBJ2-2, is ETGVTQSPTHLIKTRGQQVTLRCSSQSGHNTVSWYQQALGQGPQFIFQYYREEENGRGNFPPRFSGLQFPNYSSELNVNALELDDSALYLCASSFRENTGELFFGEGSRLTVL.